Below are 11 T cell receptor beta chains sequenced from a single sample in a study of CD8+CD57+ T cells in acquired aplastic anemia. Flow cytometry had shown expanded CD8+CD57+ cells in the patients chosen for sequencing. It was genomic DNA that served as the template for profiling TCR beta VDJ and CDR3. A single record per CDR3 protein comes from TCRdb applying MiXCR to the reads. This sample has approximately 150,000 distinct CDR3 sequences, with over 40% found just once. Sequenced: sorted CD4+, CD8+, or CD8+CD57+ T cells (not recorded which) from PBMCs. The receptors shown here come from a human donor with aplastic anemia.

This clonotype was counted a single time. This sequence joins TRBV7-2 and TRBJ1-2; 8 bases line up with TRBD1. Germline CDR1 SGHTA, CDR2 FQGNSA. The CDR3 has 11 residues. V lost 5 bases to trimming and J lost 11 bases; unmatched junction nucleotides: 4. The CDR3 region has the DNA TGTGCCAGCAGCAGGAACAGGGGGTACACCTTC. Translating it yields CASSRNRGYTF.

This clonotype was counted a few times. The CDR3 protein is CASRENNSPLHF. The CDR3 coding sequence is TGCGCCAGCAGAGAAAATAATTCACCCCTCCACTTT. The chain carries TRBV10-2 and TRBJ1-6; D uncertain. CDR3 length: 12 amino acids. The germline gives CDR1 WSHSY, CDR2 SAAADI. Deletions cut 6 bases from V and 5 bases from J, with 5 bases between.

This clonotype has at least ten counts. The rearrangement links TRBV12-3 or TRBV12-4 to TRBJ1-3; D not resolved. Trimming cost V 6 bases and J 6 bases, with 9 bases left between them. The length of the CDR3 is 12 residues. The CDR3 region has the DNA TGTGCCAGCAGCAACAAGCTAAACACCATATATTTT. This translates into CASSNKLNTIYF.

CDR3 in amino acids: CAISEGQVGTDTQYF. In DNA form, the CDR3 reads TGTGCCATCAGTGAGGGACAGGTTGGGACAGATACGCAGTATTTT. The chain recombines TRBV10-3 with TRBJ2-3; 7 bases map to TRBD1. The CDR3 runs to 15 residues. CDR1 and CDR2 (germline): ENHRY, SYGVKD. Trimming at V came to 2 bases and at J to 3 bases, leaving 5 bases not matched to a gene.

Relative to its sample, this clonotype is medium-sized. The V call is TRBV15, the J call TRBJ1-6; no clear D. V lost 4 bases and J lost 10, with 14 bases in between. This CDR3 is built from 14 residues. Looked up from germline, CDR1 is LNHNV and CDR2 is YYDKDF (reference sequence). CDR3 amino acids: CATSIGVVDSPLHF. CDR3 DNA sequence: TGTGCCACCAGCATTGGGGTAGTTGACTCACCCCTCCACTTT.

This clonotype has a count of ten or more. The chain carries TRBV19 and TRBJ2-1; 7 bases match TRBD2. The germline CDR1 and CDR2 sequences are LNHDA and SQIVND (reference sequence). V lost 4 bases, J lost 6 bases, and 3 bases stayed unmatched. This CDR3 spans 13 amino acids. The CDR3 sequence is CASSTGLINEQFF. In nucleotides, the CDR3 is TGTGCCAGTAGTACGGGACTAATCAATGAGCAGTTCTTC.

This chain links TRBV7-8 with TRBJ1-5; D ambiguous. The length of the CDR3 is 13 residues. Trimming cost V 5 bases and J 6 bases, with 11 bases left between them. CDR1 and CDR2 (germline): SGHVS, FQNEAQ. The CDR3 DNA reads TGTGCCAGCAGCCCAGAGGAGGGTCAGCCCCAGCATTTT. This gives the protein CASSPEEGQPQHF.

The V gene is TRBV5-1, the J gene TRBJ1-2; D is perhaps TRBD1 (6 bases). V shed 5 bases and J shed 3 bases, with 17 bases lying between them. Germline V CDR1 and CDR2: SGHRS, YFSETQ. This CDR3 has 15 amino acids. The CDR3 region has the DNA TGCGCCAGCAGTGCCGACAGGACCCCAGACTATGGCTACACCTTC. Its translation is CASSADRTPDYGYTF.

A word on this clonotype: At one end the junction does not follow the germline gene, possibly because of a read error. J is TRBJ2-5 and V is TRBV5-1, with TRBD1 matching over 10 bases. CDR3 length equals 14 residues. Germline loops: CDR1 SGHRS, CDR2 YFSETQ. CDR3: CASSSGQGRETQCF. The CDR3 nucleotides read TGCGCCAGCAGCTCGGGACAGGGGCGAGAGACCCAGTGCTTC.

The V and J genes are TRBV9 and TRBJ2-3; 7 bases are a match to TRBD2. CDR3 length: 17 amino acids. CDR1 is SGDLS and CDR2 is YYNGEE in the germline V gene. The junction had 9 bases not matched to a gene; V was cut back by 1 base and J by 1 base. The DNA of the CDR3 is TGTGCCAGCAGCGTATATCGGACTAGTCTTGGCACAGATACGCAGTATTTT. It encodes CASSVYRTSLGTDTQYF.

The table lists this clonotype with a few counts. A clone one base away is much larger, so this may be a read error. The chain's CDR3 is CACSLAGGRDEQFF. The CDR3 DNA follows: TGTGCCTGCAGCTTAGCGGGGGGGCGGGATGAGCAGTTCTTC. The rearrangement links TRBV7-2 to TRBJ2-1; 11 bases align to TRBD2. The CDR3 is 14 amino acids. CDR1 and CDR2 (germline): SGHTA, FQGNSA.